This T cell receptor beta chain comes out of a study of cytomegalovirus exposure and HLA in healthy donors. The PCR was carried out with 60 Vbeta primers and 13 Jbeta primers. Sequenced by immunoSEQ multiplex PCR; TCRdb stores in-frame clones only, minus some. The sample lists approximately 150,000 clones, roughly 80% occurring once. In its sample, this clone was seen a few times. Its antigen is unidentified. Findings and limits, study-wide: Productive status was seen about 90% or about 30% of the time for most TCR beta V segments in an earlier analysis. From TCR beta sequences, most subjects' HLA-A and HLA-B alleles were reportedly predicted accurately. Trimming of TCR beta V- and J-genes showed a link, identified in a later analysis, to a missense DCLRE1C variant. Fewer N-insertions than the approximately 700-donor mean were reportedly shown by an Asian-associated ancestry cluster in a later analysis.

V dropped 4 bases and J dropped 2; count of bases not matched to a gene: 3. This CDR3 is built from 14 residues. Germline V gene sequence: CDR1 SGHNT, CDR2 YYREEE (reference sequence). The material sequenced was PBMCs. V and J are TRBV5-4 and TRBJ1-3; 7 bases are a match to TRBD1. This sequence was found in a woman aged 50 to 60 in good health and CMV-seronegative. The DNA of the CDR3 is TGTGCCAGCAGCCTCAGGGGGACTGGAAACACCATATATTTT. It encodes CASSLRGTGNTIYF.